This T cell receptor (beta chain) was captured in a study of T cells in Graves' hyperthyroidism and ophthalmopathy. Study details: It was at initial diagnosis, before any treatment, that peripheral blood was collected.

General study results and limits: Appearing also in blood were most of the thyroid clonotypes expanded above 0.001. Ophthalmopathy onset followed model prediction by a median around 6.9 months.

Each ophthalmopathy patient scored at least 3 on the Clinical Activity Score and at least 4 on NOSPECS grade, with duration under 3 months. This CDR3 region has 15 residues. CDR1 and CDR2 from the germline V gene are SSHAT and FNYEAQ (reference sequence). It was RNA transcripts that yielded the amplified TCR beta CDR3 regions. Initially, a first-round RT-PCR of the TCR CDR3 employed the HTBI primer set. TCRdb re-derived calls from the multiplex PCR reads in MiXCR, one entry per CDR3 protein. The sample lists about 410,000 distinct CDR3 sequences, roughly 15% occurring once. The sample holds many counts of this clonotype. The antigen is unknown. The junction shows a germline mismatch at one end, possibly a read error.

This sequence was found in a woman in her 30s with Graves' ophthalmopathy. Input material: blood. The chain is built from TRBV7-7 and TRBJ2-1; D is tentatively TRBD1 or TRBD2 (6 bases each). The CDR3 sequence: CASSPKLQGRGEQFF. DNA for the CDR3: TGTGCTAGCAGCCCCAAACTACAGGGCCGGGGGGAGCAGTTCTTC.